The T cell receptor beta chain described here comes from a study of cytomegalovirus exposure and HLA in healthy donors. 60 Vbeta and 13 Jbeta primers were used in PCR. Clones were read by immunoSEQ multiplex PCR, and TCRdb kept only the in-frame ones, dropping some. The table shows 160,000 or so clones, with roughly 82% occurring only once. This CDR3 has 14 residues. Deletions cut 2 bases from V and 0 bases from J, with 8 bases between. Germline V gives CDR1 SGHRS, CDR2 YFSETQ. The genes are TRBV5-1 and TRBJ1-1; no firm D call. Sequenced: PBMCs. This receptor was taken from a man between 45 and 60 years old in good health and CMV-seropositive. The CDR3 DNA is TGCGCCAGCAGCTTTAACAGCATGAACACTGAAGCTTTCTTT. This codes for CASSFNSMNTEAFF.